The 21 T cell receptor beta chains in this list originate from one sample, sequenced in a study of CD8 T cells in ankylosing spondylitis. Study-wide points: Characteristic, it appeared, of ankylosing spondylitis blood was a TCR beta motif of several highly homologous variants.

A single record per CDR3 protein comes from TCRdb applying MiXCR to the 5' RACE reads. The sample records fewer than 500,000 distinct CDR3 sequences, around 20% being singletons. What these receptors recognize is not known. The sequencing sample was made of blood, either unsorted or a sorted T cell fraction (not recorded which). These receptors all come from a male donor with ankylosing spondylitis.

The chain employs TRBV6-5 and TRBJ2-5; D gene uncertain. The CDR3 totals 14 residues. Germline CDR1 and CDR2: MNHEY and SVGAGI. The V end was cut by 2 bases, the J end by 0 bases, with 7 bases between. The CDR3 bases are TGTGCCAGCAGTTACACGGGCAACCAAGAGACCCAGTACTTC. It codes for CASSYTGNQETQYF.

This clonotype was seen a handful of times. The gene calls are TRBV3-1 and TRBJ2-1; 8 positions match TRBD2. Germline CDR1 is LGHDT and CDR2 is YNNKEL (reference sequence). The J segment lost 6 bases and the V segment lost 5 bases, leaving 9 bases of the junction unmatched. This CDR3 is built from 15 residues. For the CDR3, the DNA is TGTGCCAGCAGCAGCGGGAGCTCTAGCGGCAATGAGCAGTTCTTC. This translates into CASSSGSSSGNEQFF.

This clonotype was counted many times. V and J are TRBV28 and TRBJ2-5; no reliable D call. The V end was cut by 6 bases, the J end by 7 bases, with 21 bases between. CDR3 length equals 15 residues. The germline V gene encodes CDR1 MDHEN and CDR2 SYDVKM. The CDR3 DNA reads as TGTGCCAGCAGCTCTTTCACAGCCTCCAAAGTGACCCAGTACTTC. This codes for CASSSFTASKVTQYF.

This clonotype was detected many times. The genes are TRBV28 and TRBJ2-5; D call uncertain. CDR1 and CDR2 from the germline V gene are MDHEN and SYDVKM. V lost 3 bases and J 1 base, leaving 9 bases between the germline ends. The CDR3 extends over 14 amino acids. The CDR3 DNA follows: TGTGCCAGCAGTTTGGGCGAACCCCAAGAGACCCAGTACTTC. It translates to CASSLGEPQETQYF.

The chain carries TRBV11-1 and TRBJ2-5, with TRBD2 matching 11 bases. This CDR3 spans 19 amino acids. CDR1 is SGHAT and CDR2 is FQDESV in the germline V gene (reference sequence). The J segment lost 5 bases and the V segment lost 1 base, leaving 15 bases of the junction unmatched. CDR3 sequence reads: CASSLGELSGRALTETQYF. The DNA of the CDR3 is TGTGCCAGCAGCTTAGGGGAACTTAGCGGGAGGGCCCTCACGGAGACCCAGTACTTC.

The chain carries TRBV4-3 and TRBJ2-2; 9 bases are shared with TRBD2. CDR1 is LGHNA and CDR2 is YSLEER in the germline V gene. This CDR3 region has 19 residues. The V segment lost 0 bases and the J segment 3 bases; nucleotides outside the gene matches: 11. The CDR3 is CASSQDLPGGRVYTGELFF. The DNA of the CDR3 is TGCGCCAGCAGCCAAGATCTACCTGGCGGGAGGGTTTACACCGGGGAGCTGTTTTTT.

The V and J genes are TRBV6-2 or TRBV6-3 and TRBJ2-4; a possible D gene is TRBD1 (5 bases). The V end lost 4 bases, the J end lost 0 bases, and 19 bases lay between the germline ends. Germline loops: CDR1 MNHEY, CDR2 SVGEGT. The CDR3 contains 18 residues. Written as DNA, the CDR3 is TGTGCCAGCAGTTCCCCTCTCCGACAGAAACTAGCCAAAAACATTCAGTACTTC. Residues: CASSSPLRQKLAKNIQYF.

This clonotype appeared a few times. This chain uses TRBV29-1 with TRBJ2-3; unclear D gene. This CDR3 has 14 amino acids. V lost 0 bases to trimming and J lost 2 bases, with 9 bases between them. Germline values: CDR1 SQVTM, CDR2 ANQGSEA. The CDR3 region is CSVEEGGFTDTQYF. CDR3 DNA: TGCAGCGTTGAAGAAGGCGGATTCACAGATACGCAGTATTTT.

This chain links TRBV2 with TRBJ2-1, with 8 bases lining up with TRBD2. Germline loops: CDR1 SNHLY, CDR2 FYNNEI. V was clipped by 4 bases and J by 4 bases; unmatched bases: 6. CDR3 length equals 15 residues. The CDR3 here is CASSGVAGRYNEQFF. Here the CDR3 DNA reads TGTGCCAGCAGTGGTGTAGCGGGAAGGTACAATGAGCAGTTCTTC.

The J gene is TRBJ2-5, the V gene TRBV12-3 or TRBV12-4; TRBD1 agrees at 12 bases. The V segment lost 6 bases and the J segment 4 bases; nucleotides outside the gene matches: 9. This CDR3 has 16 amino acids. CDR3 DNA: TGTGCCAGCAGCCCCATAGGGACAGGGGGCGCAGAGACCCAGTACTTC. Its translation is CASSPIGTGGAETQYF.

V usage is TRBV28 and J usage is TRBJ2-3; 9 nucleotides line up with TRBD2. This CDR3 is built from 15 residues. The germline V gene has CDR1 MDHEN and CDR2 SYDVKM. Trimming took 6 bases from V and 4 from J; bases not matched to a gene: 8. CDR3 protein: CASSILAGVADTQYF. CDR3 sequence (DNA): TGTGCCAGCAGCATCTTAGCGGGAGTGGCAGATACGCAGTATTTT.

The chain joins TRBV12-3 or TRBV12-4 to TRBJ1-4, with D possibly matching TRBD1 (5 bases). V lost 4 bases, J lost 8 bases, and 14 bases lay in between. This CDR3 comprises 14 residues. The CDR3 loop reads CASSSRGVGEKLFF. DNA for the CDR3: TGTGCCAGCAGTTCGAGGGGAGTAGGGGAAAAACTGTTTTTT.

The chain links TRBV20-1 to TRBJ1-1, with a tentative D call TRBD1 (6 bases). This CDR3 spans 18 amino acids. Germline V gene data show CDR1 as DFQATT and CDR2 as SNEGSKA (reference sequence). The V gene lost 3 bases and the J gene lost 0 bases, with 23 bases spanning the gap. CDR3 sequence reads: CSASPALTGFGMNTEAFF. CDR3 in DNA: TGCAGTGCTAGCCCGGCCCTCACAGGGTTCGGGATGAACACTGAAGCTTTCTTT.

The CDR3 DNA reads as TGCAGCGTTGAAGATCTACAGGAGCTGTTTTTT. This encodes CSVEDLQELFF. This rearrangement joins TRBV29-1 to TRBJ2-2; D is ambiguous. The germline V gene encodes CDR1 SQVTM and CDR2 ANQGSEA. The length of the CDR3 is 11 residues. V shed 0 bases and J shed 10 bases, with 6 bases lying between them.

This clonotype was seen a handful of times. The chain joins TRBV28 to TRBJ2-1; D uncertain. Germline lookup yields CDR1 MDHEN and CDR2 SYDVKM. Trimming took off 7 bases at V and 0 bases at J, with 7 bases between the two ends. The CDR3 has 13 amino acids. The CDR3 nucleotides read TGTGCCAGCAAGGTTAGCTCCTACAATGAGCAGTTCTTC. It specifies CASKVSSYNEQFF. The full variable domain, in which reference TRBV28 and TRBJ2-1 provide the parts outside the CDR3, is DVKVTQSSRYLVKRTGEKVFLECVQDMDHENMFWYRQDPGLGLRLIYFSYDVKMKEKGDIPEGYSVSREKKERFSLILESASTNQTSMYLCASKVSSYNEQFFGPGTRLTVL.

V usage is TRBV12-3 or TRBV12-4 and J usage is TRBJ1-2; D possibly corresponds to TRBD1 (5 bases). The CDR3 sequence is 15 residues long. V lost 5 bases and J 7 bases, leaving 20 bases between the germline ends. CDR3 DNA sequence: TGTGCCAGCAGTCCGGGGGACCGGAGATCGGGTGGCTACACCTTC. Translated, it gives CASSPGDRRSGGYTF.

This clonotype was found a few times. The chain joins TRBV6-2 or TRBV6-3 to TRBJ1-2; D uncertain. Germline V gene lookup returns CDR1 MNHEY and CDR2 SVGEGT. Trimming removed 2 bases at V and 4 bases at J, with 11 bases between. The CDR3 spans 14 residues. The CDR3 protein is CASSYQGHPYGYTF. In DNA, the CDR3 is TGTGCCAGCAGTTACCAAGGCCACCCCTATGGCTACACCTTC.

The sample holds a few counts of this clonotype. V and J are TRBV3-1 and TRBJ1-6; TRBD1 might be the D (5 bases). The V gene's germline CDR1 is LGHDT and CDR2 YNNKEL (reference sequence). The CDR3 covers 13 residues. Trimming took 8 bases from V and 10 from J, leaving 15 bases between them. CDR3 bases: TGTGCCAGCGGGACTTTAAGGGGATCACCCCTCCACTTT. It is translated as CASGTLRGSPLHF.

This chain joins TRBV10-3 and TRBJ2-1, with 10 nucleotides matching TRBD2. Germline lookup yields CDR1 ENHRY and CDR2 SYGVKD. The ends lost 10 bases at V and 9 bases at J; junction bases unmatched: 12. CDR3 size: 14 residues. The CDR3 here is CATESGLAVVEQFF. The CDR3 DNA reads TGTGCCACCGAGTCTGGACTAGCGGTTGTTGAGCAGTTCTTC.

The chain joins TRBV6-5 to TRBJ2-1, with D maybe TRBD1 (5 bases). The CDR3 runs to 16 residues. In germline, CDR1 is MNHEY, CDR2 SVGAGI. V lost 2 bases and J lost 2, with 13 bases in between. CDR3 region: CASSYQPTATYNEQFF. As DNA, the CDR3 is TGTGCCAGCAGTTACCAACCGACAGCTACCTACAATGAGCAGTTCTTC.

This rearrangement joins TRBV20-1 to TRBJ2-6; D is possibly TRBD1 or TRBD2 (8 bases each). Germline assignment: CDR1 DFQATT and CDR2 SNEGSKA (reference sequence). The germline V and J ends were trimmed by 6 bases and 0 bases, with 15 bases remaining between them. The CDR3 totals 16 residues. CDR3 sequence reads: CSARTGTSSGANVLTF. The CDR3 region has the DNA TGCAGTGCCCGGACAGGGACTAGCTCTGGGGCCAACGTCCTGACTTTC.